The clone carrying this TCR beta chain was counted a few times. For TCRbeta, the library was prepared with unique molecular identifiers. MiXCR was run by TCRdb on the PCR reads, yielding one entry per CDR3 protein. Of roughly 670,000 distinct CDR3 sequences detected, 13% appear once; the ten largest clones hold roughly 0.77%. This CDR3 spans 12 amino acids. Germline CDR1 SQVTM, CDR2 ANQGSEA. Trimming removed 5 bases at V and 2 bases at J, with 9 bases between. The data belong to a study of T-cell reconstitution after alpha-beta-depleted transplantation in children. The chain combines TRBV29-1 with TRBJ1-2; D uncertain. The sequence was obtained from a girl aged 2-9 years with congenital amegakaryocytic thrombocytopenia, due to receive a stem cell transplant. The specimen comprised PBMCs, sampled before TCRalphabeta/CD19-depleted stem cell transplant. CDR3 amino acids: CSVIQGNYGYTF. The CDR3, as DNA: TGCAGCGTTATTCAAGGAAACTATGGCTACACCTTC.